Presented here are 6 T cell receptor beta chains from one specimen sequenced in a study of spatial heterogeneity in lung cancer. The time point here: sample taken at primary tumor resection. MiXCR, run by TCRdb on the 5' RACE reads, gives a single entry per CDR3 protein. The sample lists about 44,000 distinct CDR3 sequences; roughly 15% were seen once. Sequenced material: PBMCs, taken at surgery. The receptors originated from a male donor with early-stage non-small cell lung cancer.

The V call is TRBV20-1, the J call TRBJ2-3; no clear D gene. The V end was cut by 0 bases, the J end by 1 base, with 11 bases between. The CDR3 runs 15 residues. From germline, CDR1 is DFQATT and CDR2 SNEGSKA (reference sequence). The CDR3 sequence: CSARDASTGTDTQYF. The CDR3 coding sequence is TGCAGTGCTAGAGATGCATCGACTGGCACAGATACGCAGTATTTT.

This clonotype came up a few times. The V gene is TRBV20-1, the J gene TRBJ1-5; no clear D. This CDR3 spans 15 amino acids. V lost 2 bases and J 0 bases, leaving 11 bases between the germline ends. Per germline, CDR1 DFQATT and CDR2 SNEGSKA (reference sequence). The chain's CDR3 is CSARTREYSNQPQHF. CDR3 nucleotides: TGCAGTGCTAGAACGCGGGAGTATAGCAATCAGCCCCAGCATTTT.

In this sample, this clonotype turned up many times. The CDR3 protein is CASRRGIRETQYF. The CDR3 coding sequence is TGTGCCAGCAGGAGGGGAATCCGAGAGACCCAGTACTTC. The genes are TRBV27 and TRBJ2-5; D may be TRBD1 or TRBD2 (5 bases each). Trimming stripped 6 bases from V and 4 bases from J, with 12 bases between. Looked up from germline, CDR1 is MNHEY and CDR2 is SMNVEV (reference sequence). This CDR3 spans 13 amino acids.

The rearrangement links TRBV2 to TRBJ2-1, with D possibly matching TRBD2 (5 bases). The CDR3 has 14 residues. Germline V lookup: CDR1 SNHLY, CDR2 FYNNEI. V lost 4 bases to trimming and J lost 4 bases, with 11 bases between them. The CDR3 DNA is TGTGCCAGCAGTGCTAGCCTCCATTACAATGAGCAGTTCTTC. Translated, it gives CASSASLHYNEQFF.

V and J are TRBV7-9 and TRBJ1-3, with D possibly being TRBD1 (5 bases). The CDR3 runs to 15 residues. V lost 3 bases and J lost 0, with 9 bases in between. Germline CDR1 and CDR2: SEHNR and FQNEAQ (reference sequence). This CDR3 reads CASSFGAYSGNTIYF. CDR3 DNA sequence: TGTGCCAGCAGCTTCGGGGCTTACTCTGGAAACACCATATATTTT.

This clonotype was recorded a few times. This CDR3 reads CASSPNVGDNYGYTF. The DNA for the CDR3 is TGTGCCAGCTCACCGAATGTTGGGGACAACTATGGCTACACCTTC. The chain combines TRBV18 with TRBJ1-2, with a tentative D call TRBD1 (5 bases). Trimming cost V 3 bases and J 2 bases, with 13 bases left between them. Germline V gene data show CDR1 as KGHSH and CDR2 as LQKENI. The CDR3 runs to 15 residues.